This TCR beta chain appears in the sequencing data of a study of blood T cell repertoires in COVID-19. About the study: Sites in the United States, Italy and Spain provided acute and convalescent COVID-19 samples. Sources were T cells, B-cell-depleted T cells, or PBMCs; the material itself was cDNA or gDNA.

The CDR3 covers 14 residues. In germline, CDR1 is ENHRY, CDR2 SYGVKD. The V end lost 10 bases, the J end lost 2 bases, and 14 bases lay between the germline ends. This clone has more than one count but fewer than ten. Authors' data handling: Amplification with reference gene primers provided the estimates of nucleated cell counts. Profiled with immunoSEQ multiplex PCR; TCRdb holds only in-frame clones, not every one. From that table come the V and J calls and clone size; the DNA was used to work out D and trimming. The sample includes about 47,000 clones, 82% of them seen just once. The clonotype comes from a human donor with acute or convalescent COVID-19. The donor label of this sample is uncertain. This chain joins TRBV10-3 and TRBJ2-2; maybe TRBD1 (6 bases). The specimen sequenced was peripheral blood. This CDR3 reads CATSSQGNTGELFF. CDR3 DNA: TGTGCCACCAGCTCACAGGGTAACACCGGGGAGCTGTTTTTT.